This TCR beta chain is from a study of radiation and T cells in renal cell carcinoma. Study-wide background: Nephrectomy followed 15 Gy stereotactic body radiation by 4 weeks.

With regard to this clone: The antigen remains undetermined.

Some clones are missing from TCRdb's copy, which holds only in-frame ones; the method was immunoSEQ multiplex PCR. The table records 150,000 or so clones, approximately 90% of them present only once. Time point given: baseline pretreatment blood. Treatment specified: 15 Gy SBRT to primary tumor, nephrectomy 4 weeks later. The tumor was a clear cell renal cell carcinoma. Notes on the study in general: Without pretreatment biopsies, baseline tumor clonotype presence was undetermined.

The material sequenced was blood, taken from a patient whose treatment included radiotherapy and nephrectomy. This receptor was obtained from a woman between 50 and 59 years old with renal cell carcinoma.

CDR3 amino acids: CASSSTSGYSVEQYF. In DNA form, the CDR3 reads TGTGCCAGCAGTTCTACTAGCGGATATTCGGTCGAGCAGTACTTC. This chain joins TRBV2 and TRBJ2-7, with 8 nucleotides matching TRBD2. Germline V gives CDR1 SNHLY, CDR2 FYNNEI. V lost 5 bases to trimming and J lost 6 bases; unmatched junction nucleotides: 12. This CDR3 comprises 15 residues.